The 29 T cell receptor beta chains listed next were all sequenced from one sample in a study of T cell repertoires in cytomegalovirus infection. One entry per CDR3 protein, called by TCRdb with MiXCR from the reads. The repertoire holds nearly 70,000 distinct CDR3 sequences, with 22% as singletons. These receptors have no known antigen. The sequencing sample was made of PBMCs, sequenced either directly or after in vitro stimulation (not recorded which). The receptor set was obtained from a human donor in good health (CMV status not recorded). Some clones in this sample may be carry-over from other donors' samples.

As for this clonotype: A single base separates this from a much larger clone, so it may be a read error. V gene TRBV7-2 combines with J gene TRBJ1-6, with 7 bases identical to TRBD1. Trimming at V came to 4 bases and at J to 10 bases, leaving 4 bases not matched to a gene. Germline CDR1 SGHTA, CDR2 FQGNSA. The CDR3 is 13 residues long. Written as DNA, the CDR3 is TGTGCCAGCAGCTCACAGACAGGGTCACCCCTCCACTTT. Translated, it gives CASSSQTGSPLHF.

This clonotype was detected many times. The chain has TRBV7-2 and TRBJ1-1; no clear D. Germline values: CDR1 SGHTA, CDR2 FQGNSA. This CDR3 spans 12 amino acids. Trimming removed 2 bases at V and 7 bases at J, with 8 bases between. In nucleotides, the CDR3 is TGTGCCAGCAGCTTATGGTCAAATGAAGCTTTCTTT. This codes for CASSLWSNEAFF. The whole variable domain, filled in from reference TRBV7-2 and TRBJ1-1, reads GAGVSQSPSNKVTEKGKDVELRCDPISGHTALYWYRQSLGQGLEFLIYFQGNSAPDKSGLPSDRFSAERTGGSVSTLTIQRTQQEDSAVYLCASSLWSNEAFFGQGTRLTVV.

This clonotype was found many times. The CDR3 loop reads CASSLAHGGYAEAFF. The CDR3 DNA is TGTGCCAGCAGCTTAGCGCATGGGGGGTACGCTGAAGCTTTCTTT. This sequence joins TRBV7-2 and TRBJ1-1; D may be TRBD1 (5 bases). The germline V gene has CDR1 SGHTA and CDR2 FQGNSA. The CDR3 extends over 15 amino acids. V was clipped by 0 bases and J by 6 bases, with 14 bases between them.

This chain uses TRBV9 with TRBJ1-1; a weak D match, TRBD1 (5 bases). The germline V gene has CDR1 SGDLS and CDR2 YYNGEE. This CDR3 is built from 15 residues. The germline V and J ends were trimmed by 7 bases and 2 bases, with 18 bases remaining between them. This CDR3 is CASGSGAAGNTEAFF. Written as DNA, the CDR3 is TGTGCCAGCGGTTCCGGGGCAGCTGGAAACACTGAAGCTTTCTTT.

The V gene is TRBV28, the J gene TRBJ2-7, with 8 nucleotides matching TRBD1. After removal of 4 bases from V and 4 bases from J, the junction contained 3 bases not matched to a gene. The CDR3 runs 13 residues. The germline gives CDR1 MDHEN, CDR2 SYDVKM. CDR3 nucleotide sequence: TGTGCCAGCAGTTCTCAGGGGGCTTACGAGCAGTACTTC. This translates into CASSSQGAYEQYF.

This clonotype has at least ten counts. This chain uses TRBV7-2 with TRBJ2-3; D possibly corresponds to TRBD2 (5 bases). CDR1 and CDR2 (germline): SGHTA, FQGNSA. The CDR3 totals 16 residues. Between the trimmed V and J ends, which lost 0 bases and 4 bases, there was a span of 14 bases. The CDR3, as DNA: TGTGCCAGCAGCTTAGCTGGGCTAGCAAGGCCAGATACGCAGTATTTT. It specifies CASSLAGLARPDTQYF.

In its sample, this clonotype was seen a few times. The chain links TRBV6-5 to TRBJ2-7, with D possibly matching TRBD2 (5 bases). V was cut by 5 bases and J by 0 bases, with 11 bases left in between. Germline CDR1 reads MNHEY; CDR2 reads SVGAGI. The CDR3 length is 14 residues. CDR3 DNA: TGTGCCAGCAGTGGCGGCGGGTCCTCCTACGAGCAGTACTTC. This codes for CASSGGGSSYEQYF.

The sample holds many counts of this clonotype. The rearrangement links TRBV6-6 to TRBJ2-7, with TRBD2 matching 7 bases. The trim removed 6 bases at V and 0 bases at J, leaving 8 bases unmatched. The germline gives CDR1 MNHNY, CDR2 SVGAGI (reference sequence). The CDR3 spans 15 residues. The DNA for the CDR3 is TGTGCCAGCAGGGCCGGGCTAGCGGACTCCTACGAGCAGTACTTC. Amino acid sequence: CASRAGLADSYEQYF.

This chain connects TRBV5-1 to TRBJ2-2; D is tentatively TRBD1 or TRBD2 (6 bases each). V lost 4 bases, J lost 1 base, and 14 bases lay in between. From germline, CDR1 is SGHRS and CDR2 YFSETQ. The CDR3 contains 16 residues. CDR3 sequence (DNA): TGCGCCAGCAGCACCATGGGGGGCTTGAACACCGGGGAGCTGTTTTTT. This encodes CASSTMGGLNTGELFF.

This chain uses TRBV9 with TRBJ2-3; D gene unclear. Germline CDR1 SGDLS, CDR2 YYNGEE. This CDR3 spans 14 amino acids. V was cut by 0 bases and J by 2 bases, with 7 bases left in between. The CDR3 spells CASSVVGFTDTQYF. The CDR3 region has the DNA TGTGCCAGCAGCGTAGTGGGGTTCACAGATACGCAGTATTTT.

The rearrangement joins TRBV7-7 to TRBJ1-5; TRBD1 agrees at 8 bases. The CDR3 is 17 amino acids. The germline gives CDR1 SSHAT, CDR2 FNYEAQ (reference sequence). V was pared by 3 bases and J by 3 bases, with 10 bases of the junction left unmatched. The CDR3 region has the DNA TGTGCCAGCAGCTTGGAAGGGGACAGGTGGTTCAATCAGCCCCAGCATTTT. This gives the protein CASSLEGDRWFNQPQHF. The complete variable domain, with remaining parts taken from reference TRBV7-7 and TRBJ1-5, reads GAGVSQSPRYKVTKRGQDVTLRCDPISSHATLYWYQQALGQGPEFLTYFNYEAQPDKSGLPSDRFSAERPEGSISTLTIQRTEQRDSAMYRCASSLEGDRWFNQPQHFGDGTRLSIL.

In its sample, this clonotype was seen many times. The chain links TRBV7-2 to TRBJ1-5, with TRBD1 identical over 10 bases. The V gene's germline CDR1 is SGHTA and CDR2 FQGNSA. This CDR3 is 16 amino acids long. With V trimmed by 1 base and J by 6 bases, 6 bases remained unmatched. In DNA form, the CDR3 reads TGTGCCAGCAGCTTAGGACAGGGGGCCCTCGGTCAGCCCCAGCATTTT. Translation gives CASSLGQGALGQPQHF. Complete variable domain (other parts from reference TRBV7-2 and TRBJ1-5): GAGVSQSPSNKVTEKGKDVELRCDPISGHTALYWYRQSLGQGLEFLIYFQGNSAPDKSGLPSDRFSAERTGGSVSTLTIQRTQQEDSAVYLCASSLGQGALGQPQHFGDGTRLSIL.

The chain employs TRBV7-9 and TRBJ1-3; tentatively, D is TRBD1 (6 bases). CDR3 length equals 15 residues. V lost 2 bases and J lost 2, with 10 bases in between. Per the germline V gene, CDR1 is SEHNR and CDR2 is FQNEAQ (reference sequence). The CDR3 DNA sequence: TGTGCCAGCAGCTTACTTGCAGGGGCTGGAAACACCATATATTTT. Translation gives CASSLLAGAGNTIYF.

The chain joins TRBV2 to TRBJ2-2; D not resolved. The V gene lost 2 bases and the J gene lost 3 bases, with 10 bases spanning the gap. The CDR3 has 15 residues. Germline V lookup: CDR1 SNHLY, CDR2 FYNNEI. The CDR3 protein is CASSEMPEYTGELFF. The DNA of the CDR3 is TGTGCCAGCAGTGAAATGCCAGAGTACACCGGGGAGCTGTTTTTT.

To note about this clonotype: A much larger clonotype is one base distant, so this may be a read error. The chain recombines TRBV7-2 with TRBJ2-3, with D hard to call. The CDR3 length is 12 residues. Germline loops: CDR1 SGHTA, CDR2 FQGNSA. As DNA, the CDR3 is TGTGCCAGCAGCCTGAGCACAGATACGCAGAATTTT. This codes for CASSLSTDTQNF.

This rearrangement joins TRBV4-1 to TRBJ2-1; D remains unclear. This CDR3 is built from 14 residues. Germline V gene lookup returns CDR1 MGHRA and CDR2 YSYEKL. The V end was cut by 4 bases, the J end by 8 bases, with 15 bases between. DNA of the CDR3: TGCGCCAGCAGCCGCCCGGCTGATATTGATGAGCAGTTCTTC. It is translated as CASSRPADIDEQFF.

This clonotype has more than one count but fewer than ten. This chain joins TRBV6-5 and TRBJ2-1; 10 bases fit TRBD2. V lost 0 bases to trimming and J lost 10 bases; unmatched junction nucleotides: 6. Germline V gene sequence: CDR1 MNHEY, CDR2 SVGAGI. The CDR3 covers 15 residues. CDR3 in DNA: TGTGCCAGCAGTTACTCTCTAGCGGGGGTGAGGGAGCAGTTCTTC. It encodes CASSYSLAGVREQFF.

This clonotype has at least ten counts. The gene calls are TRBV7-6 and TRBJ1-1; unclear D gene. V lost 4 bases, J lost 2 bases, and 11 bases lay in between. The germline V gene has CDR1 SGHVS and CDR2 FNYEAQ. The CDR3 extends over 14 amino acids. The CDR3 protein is CASSSGLTNTEAFF. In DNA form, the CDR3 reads TGTGCCAGCAGCTCAGGATTGACTAACACTGAAGCTTTCTTT.

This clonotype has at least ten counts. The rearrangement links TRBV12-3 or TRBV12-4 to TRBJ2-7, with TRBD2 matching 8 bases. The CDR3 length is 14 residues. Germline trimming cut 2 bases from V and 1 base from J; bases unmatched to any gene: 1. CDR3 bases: TGTGCCAGCAGTTTACAGCGGGAGTCCTACGAGCAGTACTTC. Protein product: CASSLQRESYEQYF.

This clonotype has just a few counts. The CDR3 DNA follows: TGTGCCACCAGTGATTTATCGCCGACAGGGGCCATGAACACTGAAGCTTTCTTT. This sequence encodes CATSDLSPTGAMNTEAFF. This chain links TRBV24-1 with TRBJ1-1; 8 bases match TRBD1. This CDR3 is built from 18 residues. Per germline, CDR1 KGHDR and CDR2 SFDVKD. With V trimmed by 1 base and J by 0 bases, 9 bases remained unmatched.

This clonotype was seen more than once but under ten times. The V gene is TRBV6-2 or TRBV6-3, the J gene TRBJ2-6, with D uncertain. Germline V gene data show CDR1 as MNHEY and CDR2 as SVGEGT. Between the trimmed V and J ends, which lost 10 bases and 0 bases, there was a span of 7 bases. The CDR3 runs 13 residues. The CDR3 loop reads CATKVSGANVLTF. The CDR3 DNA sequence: TGTGCCACCAAGGTCTCTGGGGCCAACGTCCTGACTTTC.

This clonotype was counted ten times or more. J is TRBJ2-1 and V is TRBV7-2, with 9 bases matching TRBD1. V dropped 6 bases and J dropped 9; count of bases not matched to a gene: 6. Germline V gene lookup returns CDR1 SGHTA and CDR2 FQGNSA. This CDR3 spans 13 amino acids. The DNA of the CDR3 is TGTGCCAGCAGGCGGGGACAGGGCGGTGAGCAGTTCTTC. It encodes CASRRGQGGEQFF.

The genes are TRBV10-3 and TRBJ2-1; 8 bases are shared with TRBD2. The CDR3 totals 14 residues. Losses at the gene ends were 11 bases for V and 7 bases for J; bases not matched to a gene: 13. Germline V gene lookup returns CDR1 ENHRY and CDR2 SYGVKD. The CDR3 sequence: CAFGTGTSFNEQFF. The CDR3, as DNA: TGTGCCTTCGGGACCGGGACTAGTTTTAATGAGCAGTTCTTC.

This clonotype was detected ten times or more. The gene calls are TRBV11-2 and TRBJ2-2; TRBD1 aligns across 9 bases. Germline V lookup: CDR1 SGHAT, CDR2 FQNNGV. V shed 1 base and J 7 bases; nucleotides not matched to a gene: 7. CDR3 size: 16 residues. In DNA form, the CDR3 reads TGTGCCAGCAGCTTAGGAAACAGGGGGCGGTTCGGGGAGCTGTTTTTT. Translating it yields CASSLGNRGRFGELFF.

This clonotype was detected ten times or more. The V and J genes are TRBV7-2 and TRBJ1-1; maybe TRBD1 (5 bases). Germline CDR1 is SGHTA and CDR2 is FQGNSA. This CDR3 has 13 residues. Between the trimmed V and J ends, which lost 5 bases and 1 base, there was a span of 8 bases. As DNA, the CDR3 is TGTGCCAGCAGCCGCCAGGGGAACACTGAAGCTTTCTTT. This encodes CASSRQGNTEAFF.

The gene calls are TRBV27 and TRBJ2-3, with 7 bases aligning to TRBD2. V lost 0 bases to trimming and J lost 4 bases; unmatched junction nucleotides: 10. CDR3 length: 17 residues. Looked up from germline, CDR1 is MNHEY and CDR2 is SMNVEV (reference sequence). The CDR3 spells CASSLSMAGARADTQYF. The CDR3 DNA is TGTGCCAGCAGTTTATCGATGGCGGGAGCCAGGGCAGATACGCAGTATTTT.

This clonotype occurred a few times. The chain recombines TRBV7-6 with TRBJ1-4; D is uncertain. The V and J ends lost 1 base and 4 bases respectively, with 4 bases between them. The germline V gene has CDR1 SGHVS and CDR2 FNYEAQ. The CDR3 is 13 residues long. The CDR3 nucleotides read TGTGCCAGCAGCTTAGTACATAATGAAAAACTGTTTTTT. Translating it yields CASSLVHNEKLFF.

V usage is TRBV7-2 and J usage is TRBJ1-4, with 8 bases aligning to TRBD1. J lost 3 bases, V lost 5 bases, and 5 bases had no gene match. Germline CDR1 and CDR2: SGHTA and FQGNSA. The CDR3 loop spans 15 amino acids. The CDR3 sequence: CASSTYRGSNEKLFF. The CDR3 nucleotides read TGTGCCAGCAGCACTTACAGGGGGTCTAATGAAAAACTGTTTTTT.

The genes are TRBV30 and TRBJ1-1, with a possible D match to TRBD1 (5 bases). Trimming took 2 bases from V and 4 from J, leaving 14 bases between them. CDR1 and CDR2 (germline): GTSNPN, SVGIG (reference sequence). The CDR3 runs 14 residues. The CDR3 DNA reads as TGTGCCTGGAGTAGGGGACCCGGGGGCACTGAAGCTTTCTTT. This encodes CAWSRGPGGTEAFF.